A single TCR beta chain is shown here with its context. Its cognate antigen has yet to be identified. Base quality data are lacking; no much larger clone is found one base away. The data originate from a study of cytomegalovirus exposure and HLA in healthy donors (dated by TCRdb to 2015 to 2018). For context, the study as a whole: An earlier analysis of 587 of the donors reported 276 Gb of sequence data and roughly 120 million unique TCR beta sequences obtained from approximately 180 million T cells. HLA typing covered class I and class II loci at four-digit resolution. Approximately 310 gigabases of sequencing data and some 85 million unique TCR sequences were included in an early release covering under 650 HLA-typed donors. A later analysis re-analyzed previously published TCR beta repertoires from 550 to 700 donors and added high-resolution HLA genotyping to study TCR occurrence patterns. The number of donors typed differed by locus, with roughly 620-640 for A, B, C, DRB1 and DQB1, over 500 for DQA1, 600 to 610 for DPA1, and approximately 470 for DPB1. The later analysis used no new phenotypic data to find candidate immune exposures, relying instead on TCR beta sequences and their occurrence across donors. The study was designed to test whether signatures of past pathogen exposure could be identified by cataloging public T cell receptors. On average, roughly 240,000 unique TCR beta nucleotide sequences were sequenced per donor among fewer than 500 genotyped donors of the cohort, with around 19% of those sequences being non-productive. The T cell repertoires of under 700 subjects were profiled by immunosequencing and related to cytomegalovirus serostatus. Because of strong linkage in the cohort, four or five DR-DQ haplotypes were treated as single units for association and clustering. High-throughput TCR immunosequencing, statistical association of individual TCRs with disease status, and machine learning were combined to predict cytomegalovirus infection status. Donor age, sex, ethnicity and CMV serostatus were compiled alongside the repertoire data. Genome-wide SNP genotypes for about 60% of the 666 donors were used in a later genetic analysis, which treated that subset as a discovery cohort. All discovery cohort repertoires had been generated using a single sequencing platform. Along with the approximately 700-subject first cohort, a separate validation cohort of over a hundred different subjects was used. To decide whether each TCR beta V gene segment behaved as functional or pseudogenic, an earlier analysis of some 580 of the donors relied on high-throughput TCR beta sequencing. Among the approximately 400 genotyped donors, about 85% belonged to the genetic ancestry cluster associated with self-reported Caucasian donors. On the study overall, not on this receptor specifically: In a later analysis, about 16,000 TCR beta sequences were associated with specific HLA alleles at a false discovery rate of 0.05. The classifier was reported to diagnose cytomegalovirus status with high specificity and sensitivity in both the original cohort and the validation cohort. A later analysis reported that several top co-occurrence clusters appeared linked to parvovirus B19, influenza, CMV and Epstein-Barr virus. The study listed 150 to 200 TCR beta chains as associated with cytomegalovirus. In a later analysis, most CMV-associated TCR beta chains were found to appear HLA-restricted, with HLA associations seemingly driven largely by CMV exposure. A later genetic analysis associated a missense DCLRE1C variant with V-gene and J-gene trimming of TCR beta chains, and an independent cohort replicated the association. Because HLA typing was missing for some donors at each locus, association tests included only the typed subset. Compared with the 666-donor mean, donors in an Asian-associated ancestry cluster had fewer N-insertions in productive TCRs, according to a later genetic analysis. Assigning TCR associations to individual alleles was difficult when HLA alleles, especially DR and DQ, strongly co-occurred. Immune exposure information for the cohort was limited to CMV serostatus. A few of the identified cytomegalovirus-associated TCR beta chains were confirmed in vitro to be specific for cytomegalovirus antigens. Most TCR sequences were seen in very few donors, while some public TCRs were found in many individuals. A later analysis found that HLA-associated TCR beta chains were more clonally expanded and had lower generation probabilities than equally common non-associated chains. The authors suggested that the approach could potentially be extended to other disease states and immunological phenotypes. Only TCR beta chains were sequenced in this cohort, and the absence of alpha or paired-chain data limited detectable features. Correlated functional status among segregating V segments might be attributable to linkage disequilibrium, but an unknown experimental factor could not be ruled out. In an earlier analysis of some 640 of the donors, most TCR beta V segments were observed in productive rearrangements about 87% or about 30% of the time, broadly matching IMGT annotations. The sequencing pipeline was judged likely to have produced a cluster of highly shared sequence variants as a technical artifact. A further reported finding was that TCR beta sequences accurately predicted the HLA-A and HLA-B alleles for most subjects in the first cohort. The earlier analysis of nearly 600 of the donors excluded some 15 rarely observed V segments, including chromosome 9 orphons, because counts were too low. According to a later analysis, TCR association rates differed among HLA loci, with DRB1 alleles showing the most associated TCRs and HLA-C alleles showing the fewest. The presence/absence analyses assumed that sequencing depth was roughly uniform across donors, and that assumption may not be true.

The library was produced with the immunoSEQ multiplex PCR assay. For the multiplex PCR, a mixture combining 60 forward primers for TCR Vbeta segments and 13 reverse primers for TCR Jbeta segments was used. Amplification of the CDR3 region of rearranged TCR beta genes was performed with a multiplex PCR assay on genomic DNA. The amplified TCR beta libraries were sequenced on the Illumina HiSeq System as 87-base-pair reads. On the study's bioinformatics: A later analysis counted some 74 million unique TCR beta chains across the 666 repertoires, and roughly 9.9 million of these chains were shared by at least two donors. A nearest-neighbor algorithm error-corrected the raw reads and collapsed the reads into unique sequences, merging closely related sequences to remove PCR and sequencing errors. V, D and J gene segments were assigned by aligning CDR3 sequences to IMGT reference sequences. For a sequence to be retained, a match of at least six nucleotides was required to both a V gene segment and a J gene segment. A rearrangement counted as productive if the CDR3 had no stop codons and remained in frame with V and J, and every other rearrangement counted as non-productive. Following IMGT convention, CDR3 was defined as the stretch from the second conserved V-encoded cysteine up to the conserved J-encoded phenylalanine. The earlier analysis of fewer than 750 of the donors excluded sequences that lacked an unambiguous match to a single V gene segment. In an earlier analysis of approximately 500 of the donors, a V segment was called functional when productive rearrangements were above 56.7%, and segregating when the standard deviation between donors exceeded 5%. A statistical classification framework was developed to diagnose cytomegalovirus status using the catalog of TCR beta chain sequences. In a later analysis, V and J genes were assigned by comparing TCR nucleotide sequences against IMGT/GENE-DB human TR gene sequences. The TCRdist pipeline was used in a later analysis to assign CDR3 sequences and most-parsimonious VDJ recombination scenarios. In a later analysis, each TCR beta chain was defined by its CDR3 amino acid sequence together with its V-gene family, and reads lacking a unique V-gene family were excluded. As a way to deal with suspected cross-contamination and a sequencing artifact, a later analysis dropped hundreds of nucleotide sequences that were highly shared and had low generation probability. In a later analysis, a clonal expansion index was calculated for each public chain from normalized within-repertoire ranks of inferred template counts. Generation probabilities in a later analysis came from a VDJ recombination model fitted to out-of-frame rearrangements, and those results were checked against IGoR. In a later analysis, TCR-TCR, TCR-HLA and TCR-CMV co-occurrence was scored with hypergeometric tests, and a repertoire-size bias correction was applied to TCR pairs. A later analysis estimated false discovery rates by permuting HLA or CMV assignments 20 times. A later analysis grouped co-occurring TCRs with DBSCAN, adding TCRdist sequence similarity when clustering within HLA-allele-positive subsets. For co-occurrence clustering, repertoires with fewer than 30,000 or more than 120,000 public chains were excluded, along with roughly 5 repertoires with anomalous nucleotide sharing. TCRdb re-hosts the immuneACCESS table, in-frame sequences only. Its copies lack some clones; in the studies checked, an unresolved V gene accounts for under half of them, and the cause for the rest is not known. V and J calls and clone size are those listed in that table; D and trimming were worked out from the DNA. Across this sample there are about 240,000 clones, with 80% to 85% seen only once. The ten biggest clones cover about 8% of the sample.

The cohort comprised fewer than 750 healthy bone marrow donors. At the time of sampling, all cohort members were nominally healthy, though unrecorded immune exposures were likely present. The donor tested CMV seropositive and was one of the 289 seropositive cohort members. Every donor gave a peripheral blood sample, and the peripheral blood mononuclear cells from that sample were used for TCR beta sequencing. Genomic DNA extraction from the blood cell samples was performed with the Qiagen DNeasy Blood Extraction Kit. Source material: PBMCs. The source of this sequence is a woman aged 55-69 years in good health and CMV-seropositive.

The CDR3 amino acid sequence is: CASSDGGGNTIYF. DNA sequence: TGCGCCAGCAGTGATGGGGGGGGAAACACCATATATTTT. The chain employs TRBV10-2 and TRBJ1-3, with TRBD1 perhaps the D gene, on 5 matching bases. The junction shows trimming of 3 bases on V and 4 bases on J, plus 7 bases between the germline ends. The CDR3 runs 13 residues from the cysteine to the phenylalanine. The retained sequence is limited to the CDR3, 39 bases, with the frame set at the first base. Taken from the germline V gene, the CDR1 and CDR2 loops are WSHSY and SAAADI.